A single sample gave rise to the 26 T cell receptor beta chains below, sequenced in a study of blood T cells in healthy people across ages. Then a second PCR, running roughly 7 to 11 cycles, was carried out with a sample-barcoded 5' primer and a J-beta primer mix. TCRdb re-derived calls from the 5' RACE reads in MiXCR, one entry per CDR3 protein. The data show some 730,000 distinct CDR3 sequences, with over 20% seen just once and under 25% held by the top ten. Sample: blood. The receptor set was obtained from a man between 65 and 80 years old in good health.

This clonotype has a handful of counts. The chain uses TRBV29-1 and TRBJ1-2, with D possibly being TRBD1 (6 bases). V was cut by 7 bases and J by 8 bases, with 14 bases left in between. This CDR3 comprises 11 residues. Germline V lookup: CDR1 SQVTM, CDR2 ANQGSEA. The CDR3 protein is CSAVGAGGYTF. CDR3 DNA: TGCAGCGCCGTGGGGGCGGGGGGCTACACCTTC.

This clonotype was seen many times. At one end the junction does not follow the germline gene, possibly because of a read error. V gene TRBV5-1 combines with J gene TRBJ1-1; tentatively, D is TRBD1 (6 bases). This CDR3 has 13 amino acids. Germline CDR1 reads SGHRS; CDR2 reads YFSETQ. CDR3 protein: CASSRGQNTEAFF. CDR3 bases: TGTGCCAGCAGCCGGGGACAGAACACTGAAGCTTTCTTT.

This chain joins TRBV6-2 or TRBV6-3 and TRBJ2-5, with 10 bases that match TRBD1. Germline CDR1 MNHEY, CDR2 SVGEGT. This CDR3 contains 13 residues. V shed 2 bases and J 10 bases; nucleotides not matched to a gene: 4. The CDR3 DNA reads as TGTGCCAGCAGTTACATGGACAGGGGGGACCAGTACTTC. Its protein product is CASSYMDRGDQYF.

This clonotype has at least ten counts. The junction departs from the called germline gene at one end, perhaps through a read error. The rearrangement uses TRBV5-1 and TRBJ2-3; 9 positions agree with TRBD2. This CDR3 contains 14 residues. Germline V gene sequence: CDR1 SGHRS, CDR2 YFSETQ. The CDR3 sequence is CASSLAGGTDTQYF. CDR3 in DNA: TGTGCCAGCAGCTTAGCGGGAGGCACAGATACGCAGTATTTT.

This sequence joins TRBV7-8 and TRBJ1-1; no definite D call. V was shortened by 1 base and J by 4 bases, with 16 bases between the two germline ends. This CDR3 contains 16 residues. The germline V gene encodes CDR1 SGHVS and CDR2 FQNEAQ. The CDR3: CASSLEAQATGTEAFF. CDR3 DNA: TGTGCCAGCAGCTTAGAAGCCCAGGCGACGGGCACTGAAGCTTTCTTT.

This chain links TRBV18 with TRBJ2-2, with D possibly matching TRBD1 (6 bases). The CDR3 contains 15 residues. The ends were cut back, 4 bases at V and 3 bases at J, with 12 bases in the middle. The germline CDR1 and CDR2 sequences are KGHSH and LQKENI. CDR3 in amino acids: CASSRDRTDTGELFF. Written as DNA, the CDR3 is TGTGCCAGCTCACGAGACAGGACGGACACCGGGGAGCTGTTTTTT.

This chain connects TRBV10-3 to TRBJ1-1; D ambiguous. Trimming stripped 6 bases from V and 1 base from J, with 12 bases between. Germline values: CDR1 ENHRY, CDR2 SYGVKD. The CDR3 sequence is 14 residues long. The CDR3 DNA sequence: TGTGCCATCAGCGACCGAAGGACGAACACTGAAGCTTTCTTT. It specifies CAISDRRTNTEAFF.

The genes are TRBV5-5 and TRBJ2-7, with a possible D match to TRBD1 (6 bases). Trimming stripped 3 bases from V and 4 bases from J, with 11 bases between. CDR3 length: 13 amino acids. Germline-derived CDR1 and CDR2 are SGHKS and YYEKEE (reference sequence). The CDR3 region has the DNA TGTGCCAGCAGCTGGGGGCCCCCTTACGAGCAGTACGTC. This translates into CASSWGPPYEQYV.

CDR3 DNA: TGCAGTGCTTTTAGTGCTAACTATGGCTACACCTTC. It encodes CSAFSANYGYTF. The chain links TRBV20-1 to TRBJ1-2; D unresolved. Germline values: CDR1 DFQATT, CDR2 SNEGSKA (reference sequence). The CDR3 covers 12 residues. Trimming took off 5 bases at V and 0 bases at J, with 7 bases between the two ends.

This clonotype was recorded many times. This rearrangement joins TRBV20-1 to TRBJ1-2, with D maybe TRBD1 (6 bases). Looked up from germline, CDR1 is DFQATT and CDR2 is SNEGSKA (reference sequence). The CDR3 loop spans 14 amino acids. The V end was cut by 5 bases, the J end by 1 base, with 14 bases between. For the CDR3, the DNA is TGCAGTGCTTCCCCGACAGGCAATAACTATGGCTACACCTTC. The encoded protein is CSASPTGNNYGYTF.

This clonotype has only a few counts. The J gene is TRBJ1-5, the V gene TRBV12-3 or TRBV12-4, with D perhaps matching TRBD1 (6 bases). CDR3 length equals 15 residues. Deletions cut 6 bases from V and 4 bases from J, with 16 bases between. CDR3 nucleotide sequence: TGTGCCAGCAGGCCCCAAGGGGGGGGGAATCAGCCCCAGCATTTT. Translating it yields CASRPQGGGNQPQHF.

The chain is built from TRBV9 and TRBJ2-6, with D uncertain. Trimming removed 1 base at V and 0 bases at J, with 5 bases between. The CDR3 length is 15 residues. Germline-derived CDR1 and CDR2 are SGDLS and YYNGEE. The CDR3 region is CASSVMGSGANVLTF. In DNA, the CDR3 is TGTGCCAGCAGCGTAATGGGCTCTGGGGCCAACGTCCTGACTTTC.

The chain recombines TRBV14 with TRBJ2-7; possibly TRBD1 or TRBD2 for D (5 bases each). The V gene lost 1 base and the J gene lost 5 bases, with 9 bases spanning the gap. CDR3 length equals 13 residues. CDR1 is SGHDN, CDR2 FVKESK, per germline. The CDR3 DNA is TGTGCCAGCAGCCAAGTGAGGGGAAACGAGCAGTACTTC. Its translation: CASSQVRGNEQYF.

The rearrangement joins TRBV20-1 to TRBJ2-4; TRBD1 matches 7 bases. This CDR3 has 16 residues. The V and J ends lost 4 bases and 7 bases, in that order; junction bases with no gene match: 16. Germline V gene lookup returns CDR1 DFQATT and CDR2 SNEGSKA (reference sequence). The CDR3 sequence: CSATPPRGLIGNIQYF. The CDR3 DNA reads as TGCAGTGCTACCCCCCCAAGGGGGCTCATAGGTAACATTCAGTACTTC.

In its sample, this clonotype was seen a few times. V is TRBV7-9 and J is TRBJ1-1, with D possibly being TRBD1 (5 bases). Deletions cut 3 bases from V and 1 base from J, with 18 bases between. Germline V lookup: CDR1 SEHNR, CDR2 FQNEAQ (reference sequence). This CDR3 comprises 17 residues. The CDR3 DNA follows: TGTGCCAGCAGCTTCCGTTTCAGGGAGGGTAAGAACACTGAAGCTTTCTTT. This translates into CASSFRFREGKNTEAFF.

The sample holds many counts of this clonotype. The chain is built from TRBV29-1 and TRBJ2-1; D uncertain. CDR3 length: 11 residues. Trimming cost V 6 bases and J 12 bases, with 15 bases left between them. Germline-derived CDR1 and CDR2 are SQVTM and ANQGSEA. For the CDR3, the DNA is TGCAGCGTGGAACATAGGCTTGGGCAGTTCTTC. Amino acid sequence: CSVEHRLGQFF.

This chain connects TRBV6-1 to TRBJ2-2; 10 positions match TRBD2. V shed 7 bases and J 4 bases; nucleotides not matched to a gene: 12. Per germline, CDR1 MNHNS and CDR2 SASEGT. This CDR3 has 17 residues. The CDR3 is CASTRAASGGGTGELFF. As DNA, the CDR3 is TGTGCCAGCACCCGAGCGGCTAGCGGGGGAGGCACCGGGGAGCTGTTTTTT.

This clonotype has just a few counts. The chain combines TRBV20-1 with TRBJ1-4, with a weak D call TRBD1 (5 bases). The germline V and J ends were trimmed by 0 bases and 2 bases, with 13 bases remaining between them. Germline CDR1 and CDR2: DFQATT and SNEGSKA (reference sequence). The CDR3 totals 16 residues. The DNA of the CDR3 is TGCAGTGCTAGAGACGGGAGGGACCTCACTAATGAAAAACTGTTTTTT. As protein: CSARDGRDLTNEKLFF.

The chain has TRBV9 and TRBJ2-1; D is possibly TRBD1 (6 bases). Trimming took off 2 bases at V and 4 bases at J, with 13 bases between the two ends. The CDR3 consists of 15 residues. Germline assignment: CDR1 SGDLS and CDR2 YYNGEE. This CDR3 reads CASSVGRTDYNEQFF. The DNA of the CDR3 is TGTGCCAGCAGCGTCGGACGGACAGATTACAATGAGCAGTTCTTC.

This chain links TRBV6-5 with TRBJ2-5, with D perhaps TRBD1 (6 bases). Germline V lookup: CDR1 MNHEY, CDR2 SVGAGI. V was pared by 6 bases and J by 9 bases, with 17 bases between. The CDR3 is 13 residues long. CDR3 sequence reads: CASRDKGVWAQYF. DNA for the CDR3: TGTGCCAGCAGGGATAAGGGGGTTTGGGCCCAGTACTTC.

CDR3 residues: CSVAVSNQPQHF. CDR3 coding DNA: TGCAGCGTTGCGGTGAGCAATCAGCCCCAGCATTTT. The chain carries TRBV29-1 and TRBJ1-5; D remains unclear. The germline CDR1 and CDR2 sequences are SQVTM and ANQGSEA. Trimming pared 4 bases from V and 1 base from J, leaving 5 bases between. CDR3 size: 12 residues.

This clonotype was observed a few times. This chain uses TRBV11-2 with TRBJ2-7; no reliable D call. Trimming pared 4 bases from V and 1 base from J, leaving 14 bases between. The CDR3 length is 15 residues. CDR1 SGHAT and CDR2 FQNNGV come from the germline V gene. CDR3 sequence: CASSSQDVGSYEQYV. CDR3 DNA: TGTGCCAGCAGCTCCCAAGATGTGGGATCCTACGAGCAGTACGTC.

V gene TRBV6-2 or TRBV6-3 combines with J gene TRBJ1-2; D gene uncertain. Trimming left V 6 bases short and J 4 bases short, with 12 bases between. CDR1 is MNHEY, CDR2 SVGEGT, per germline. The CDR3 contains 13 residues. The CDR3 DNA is TGTGCCAGCAGGGCGTTCGCAGGCTATGGCTACACCTTC. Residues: CASRAFAGYGYTF.

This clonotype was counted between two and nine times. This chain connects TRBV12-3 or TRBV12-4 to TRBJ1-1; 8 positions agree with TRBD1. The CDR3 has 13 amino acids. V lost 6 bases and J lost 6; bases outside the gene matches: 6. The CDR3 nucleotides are TGTGCCAGCAGGACCTCAGGGGGCGCTGAAGCTTTCTTT. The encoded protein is CASRTSGGAEAFF.

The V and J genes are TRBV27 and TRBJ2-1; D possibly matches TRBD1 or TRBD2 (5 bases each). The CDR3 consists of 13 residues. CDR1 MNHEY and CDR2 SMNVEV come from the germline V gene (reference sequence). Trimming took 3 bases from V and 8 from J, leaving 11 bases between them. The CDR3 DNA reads TGTGCCAGCAGTTTTATGGGACCCCATGAGCAGTTCTTC. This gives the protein CASSFMGPHEQFF.

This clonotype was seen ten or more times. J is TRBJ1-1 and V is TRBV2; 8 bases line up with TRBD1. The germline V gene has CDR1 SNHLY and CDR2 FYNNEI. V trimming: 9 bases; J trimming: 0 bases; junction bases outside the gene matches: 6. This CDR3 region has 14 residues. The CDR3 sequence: CASSRTGMNTEAFF. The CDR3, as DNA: TGTGCCAGTAGTCGGACAGGGATGAACACTGAAGCTTTCTTT.